This TCR beta chain was captured by sequencing in a study of T cell responses to AZD1222 COVID-19 vaccine. Study results and caveats: Spike-specific TCR repertoires showed rising breadth and depth after two AZD1222 doses.

Assay: immunoSEQ multiplex PCR; the TCRdb copy retains only in-frame clones and omits some. In the table there are fewer than 85,000 clones, about 90% of which are singletons. The CDR3 runs 15 residues. Germline V gene sequence: CDR1 MNHEY, CDR2 SVGAGI. J lost 7 bases, V lost 4 bases, and 6 bases had no gene match. Details on this clone: No antigen is known for it.

Sequences were derived from peripheral blood, sampled on day 0 of MenACWY control vaccination. This chain uses TRBV6-5 with TRBJ2-2, with 10 positions matching TRBD1. The clonotype originates from an adult in good health. CDR3 bases: TGTGCCAGCAGTTTCCGGGACAGGGGTAACGGGGAGCTGTTTTTT. Translation gives CASSFRDRGNGELFF.